Listed here are 23 T cell receptor beta chains from one sample, sequenced in a study of regulatory T cells in long-lasting Graves disease. Indicated time point: persistent/refractory GD, antithyroid drugs over 5 years with positive TRAb. Preparation of the TCR library used RNA extracted from PBMCs. Arm-PCR of CDR3 regions and iRepertoire HTBI primers were used to build TCR beta libraries. Each CDR3 protein is one row after TCRdb ran MiXCR on the multiplex PCR reads. The sample lists about 470,000 distinct CDR3 sequences; around 20% were seen once. Here the sequenced sample was peripheral blood mononuclear cells (PBMCs), taken when the disease was refractory, from a patient treated with antithyroid drugs. Source of these receptors: a female donor with Graves disease.

The genes are TRBV7-8 and TRBJ2-1; D remains ambiguous. V lost 6 bases and J 8 bases, leaving 17 bases between the germline ends. The CDR3 length is 14 residues. Germline values: CDR1 SGHVS, CDR2 FQNEAQ. The CDR3 DNA is TGTGCCAGCAGTATACGACCTCCTTTCTATGAGCAGTTCTTC. Protein sequence: CASSIRPPFYEQFF.

In this sample, this clonotype turned up many times. The chain uses TRBV10-3 and TRBJ2-5; 7 bases agree with TRBD2. V was clipped by 2 bases and J by 4 bases; unmatched bases: 7. There are 15 residues in the CDR3. The germline V gene has CDR1 ENHRY and CDR2 SYGVKD. CDR3 protein: CAISERAGEGETQYF. As DNA, the CDR3 is TGTGCCATCAGTGAGCGTGCGGGAGAGGGAGAGACCCAGTACTTC.

This clonotype was observed at least ten times. This chain links TRBV15 with TRBJ2-7, with 7 bases aligning to TRBD1. Germline CDR1 is LNHNV and CDR2 is YYDKDF (reference sequence). V trimming: 5 bases; J trimming: 0 bases; junction bases outside the gene matches: 4. CDR3 size: 14 residues. CDR3 nucleotide sequence: TGTGCCACCAGCCACCGGGACAGCTCCTACGAGCAGTACTTC. This gives the protein CATSHRDSSYEQYF.

DNA for the CDR3: TGTGCCAGTAGTATCTCGGCGATGGACACTGAAGCTTTCTTT. This codes for CASSISAMDTEAFF. The chain uses TRBV19 and TRBJ1-1, with D hard to call. Germline CDR1 LNHDA, CDR2 SQIVND (reference sequence). This CDR3 comprises 14 residues. V dropped 3 bases and J dropped 3 bases, with 11 bases sitting between them.

This clonotype has at least ten counts. The chain is built from TRBV7-2 and TRBJ1-1; a weak D match, TRBD1 (6 bases). The CDR3 covers 13 residues. V was clipped by 5 bases and J by 5 bases, with 12 bases between them. In germline, CDR1 is SGHTA, CDR2 FQGNSA. This CDR3 reads CASSIKQGTEAFF. CDR3 nucleotide sequence: TGTGCCAGCAGCATAAAACAGGGTACTGAAGCTTTCTTT.

This clonotype was detected only a few times. The chain recombines TRBV7-2 with TRBJ1-5; D may be TRBD1 (6 bases). This CDR3 spans 16 amino acids. The germline V gene encodes CDR1 SGHTA and CDR2 FQGNSA. Trimming removed 4 bases at V and 6 bases at J, with 19 bases between. The DNA for the CDR3 is TGTGCCAGCAGCTCGCAGGGACCGGGAGGGGGTCAGCCCCAGCATTTT. It specifies CASSSQGPGGGQPQHF.

The chain has TRBV5-4 and TRBJ2-7; 10 positions match TRBD2. The V and J ends lost 4 bases and 1 base, in that order; junction bases with no gene match: 14. The germline gives CDR1 SGHNT, CDR2 YYREEE (reference sequence). This CDR3 comprises 18 residues. The CDR3 reads CASSKLGLADPRSYEQYF. CDR3 coding DNA: TGTGCCAGCAGCAAACTAGGACTAGCGGACCCTCGTTCCTACGAGCAGTACTTC. Based on the CDR3 plus reference TRBV5-4 and TRBJ2-7, the full variable domain is ETGVTQSPTHLIKTRGQQVTLRCSSQSGHNTVSWYQQALGQGPQFIFQYYREEENGRGNFPPRFSGLQFPNYSSELNVNALELDDSALYLCASSKLGLADPRSYEQYFGPGTRLTVT.

This clonotype was seen ten or more times. CDR3 residues: CSVDAGGNYGYTF. The DNA of the CDR3 is TGCAGCGTTGATGCAGGGGGCAACTATGGCTACACCTTC. This chain joins TRBV29-1 and TRBJ1-2; 8 nucleotides match TRBD1. The V segment lost 3 bases and the J segment 2 bases; nucleotides outside the gene matches: 2. Germline V gives CDR1 SQVTM, CDR2 ANQGSEA. The CDR3 spans 13 residues.

This clonotype has more than one count but fewer than ten. This chain connects TRBV30 to TRBJ1-1; D is possibly TRBD1 (5 bases). The CDR3 runs to 13 residues. V was clipped by 4 bases and J by 1 base, with 10 bases between them. From germline, CDR1 is GTSNPN and CDR2 SVGIG (reference sequence). CDR3 coding DNA: TGTGCCTGGAATCCAGGGTCGAACACTGAAGCTTTCTTT. It is translated as CAWNPGSNTEAFF.

This clonotype was detected many times. V gene TRBV28 combines with J gene TRBJ1-1; the D is unclear. CDR1 and CDR2 from the germline V gene are MDHEN and SYDVKM. The CDR3 contains 14 residues. The V gene lost 2 bases and the J gene lost 3 bases, with 10 bases spanning the gap. The CDR3 reads CASSLASSYTEAFF. DNA for the CDR3: TGTGCCAGCAGTTTAGCCTCGTCGTACACTGAAGCTTTCTTT.

The chain combines TRBV3-1 with TRBJ2-1, with 7 bases fitting TRBD2. Trimming removed 6 bases from V and 6 bases from J; junction bases left unmatched: 8. The CDR3 runs 14 residues. Germline V gives CDR1 LGHDT, CDR2 YNNKEL (reference sequence). The CDR3 loop reads CASSLTGGGNEQFF. The CDR3 coding sequence is TGTGCCAGCAGTCTTACGGGGGGAGGCAATGAGCAGTTCTTC.

V gene TRBV5-1 combines with J gene TRBJ2-7; 7 bases line up with TRBD2. The CDR3 spans 15 residues. CDR1 is SGHRS, CDR2 YFSETQ, per germline. Losses at the gene ends were 1 base for V and 5 bases for J; bases not matched to a gene: 9. The CDR3 sequence is CASSLRPGGVNEQYF. CDR3 nucleotide sequence: TGCGCCAGCAGCTTGAGGCCTGGGGGGGTAAACGAGCAGTACTTC.

The rearrangement uses TRBV7-2 and TRBJ2-3, with 14 bases fitting TRBD2. The CDR3 is 18 residues long. The V segment lost 4 bases and the J segment 4 bases; nucleotides outside the gene matches: 10. Germline V gene data show CDR1 as SGHTA and CDR2 as FQGNSA. The CDR3 region has the DNA TGTGCCAGCAGCTCCCACGGGACTAGCGGGAGTAGGGCAGATACGCAGTATTTT. Its protein product is CASSSHGTSGSRADTQYF.

This clonotype was observed at least ten times. The J gene is TRBJ2-5, the V gene TRBV28; 9 bases are a match to TRBD2. V gave up 4 bases and J gave up 0 bases; unmatched junction bases: 9. The CDR3 extends over 17 amino acids. Germline CDR1 reads MDHEN; CDR2 reads SYDVKM. The CDR3 protein is CASSSLRASGDQETQYF. The DNA of the CDR3 is TGTGCCAGCAGTTCCCTCCGGGCTAGCGGGGACCAAGAGACCCAGTACTTC.

This clonotype appeared many times. The V and J genes are TRBV3-1 and TRBJ1-1; D perhaps matches TRBD1 (6 bases). Trimming took 4 bases from V and 8 from J, leaving 11 bases between them. The CDR3 totals 12 residues. Per the germline V gene, CDR1 is LGHDT and CDR2 is YNNKEL (reference sequence). DNA for the CDR3: TGTGCCAGCAGCCGAGGACAGTACGAAGCTTTCTTT. Its translation: CASSRGQYEAFF.

This clonotype was counted at least ten times. This chain uses TRBV28 with TRBJ1-6; D uncertain. Trimming cost V 4 bases and J 9 bases, with 10 bases left between them. CDR3 length equals 13 residues. Germline CDR1 is MDHEN and CDR2 is SYDVKM. The CDR3 DNA follows: TGTGCCAGCAGTTCAGCGGGTAGTTCACCCCTCCACTTT. This gives the protein CASSSAGSSPLHF. The variable domain in full, with the rest retrieved from reference TRBV28 and TRBJ1-6, is DVKVTQSSRYLVKRTGEKVFLECVQDMDHENMFWYRQDPGLGLRLIYFSYDVKMKEKGDIPEGYSVSREKKERFSLILESASTNQTSMYLCASSSAGSSPLHFGNGTRLTVT.

Ten or more counts support this clonotype. The rearrangement joins TRBV28 to TRBJ2-1, with D perhaps matching TRBD1 or TRBD2 (5 bases each). CDR1 MDHEN and CDR2 SYDVKM come from the germline V gene. The CDR3 is 16 amino acids. The V gene lost 7 bases and the J gene lost 1 base, with 17 bases spanning the gap. CDR3 sequence (DNA): TGTGCCAGCACCCCCCGGGGCGTCCTATCCTACAATGAGCAGTTCTTC. Protein: CASTPRGVLSYNEQFF.

This clonotype was detected ten times or more. The rearrangement joins TRBV12-3 or TRBV12-4 to TRBJ2-7; TRBD1 matches 8 bases. CDR3 length equals 15 residues. Germline trimming cut 7 bases from V and 0 bases from J; bases unmatched to any gene: 8. Written as DNA, the CDR3 is TGTGCCAGCACCCCACGGGGACAGGTCTCCTACGAGCAGTACTTC. Protein sequence: CASTPRGQVSYEQYF.

The chain has TRBV6-1 and TRBJ2-1, with 13 bases that match TRBD2. The germline V gene encodes CDR1 MNHNS and CDR2 SASEGT. The CDR3 sequence is 19 residues long. V lost 6 bases to trimming and J lost 7 bases; unmatched junction nucleotides: 18. For the CDR3, the DNA is TGTGCCAGCAGCGGTGGGCGCATGACTAGCGGGAGGTTTGGAAATGAGCAGTTCTTC. Protein sequence: CASSGGRMTSGRFGNEQFF.

This clonotype was found many times. The rearrangement joins TRBV11-2 to TRBJ2-6; 8 bases are shared with TRBD1. The J segment lost 4 bases and the V segment lost 0 bases, leaving 5 bases of the junction unmatched. CDR3 size: 17 residues. The germline V gene has CDR1 SGHAT and CDR2 FQNNGV. The CDR3 DNA is TGTGCCAGCAGCTTAGAGGGACAGGCGGTGGGGGCCAACGTCCTGACTTTC. It codes for CASSLEGQAVGANVLTF.

This clonotype was detected many times. This chain uses TRBV18 with TRBJ1-5; maybe TRBD1 (6 bases). V was cut by 3 bases and J by 7 bases, with 13 bases left in between. The CDR3 has 14 residues. Germline V CDR1 and CDR2: KGHSH, LQKENI. CDR3 bases: TGTGCCAGCTCACCCCAAGGGGGAGGCCAGCCCCAGCATTTT. Its protein product is CASSPQGGGQPQHF.

This clonotype was recorded at least ten times. This rearrangement joins TRBV7-8 to TRBJ2-6; TRBD1 might be the D (6 bases). Trimming took off 8 bases at V and 2 bases at J, with 13 bases between the two ends. Germline CDR1 is SGHVS and CDR2 is FQNEAQ. The CDR3 runs 15 residues. The chain's CDR3 is CASRRGVAGANVLTF. CDR3 bases: TGTGCCAGCCGCAGGGGAGTCGCTGGGGCCAACGTCCTGACTTTC. Looking up the rest from reference TRBV7-8 and TRBJ2-6 gives the full variable domain: GAGVSQSPRYKVAKRGQDVALRCDPISGHVSLFWYQQALGQGPEFLTYFQNEAQLDKSGLPSDRFFAERPEGSVSTLKIQRTQQEDSAVYLCASRRGVAGANVLTFGAGSRLTVL.

This clonotype has at least ten counts. The chain is built from TRBV11-2 and TRBJ2-7, with 13 bases that match TRBD2. Unmatched junction bases numbered 5, after V lost 4 bases and J lost 5 bases. The germline CDR1 and CDR2 sequences are SGHAT and FQNNGV. The CDR3 spans 15 residues. CDR3 amino acids: CASSYWTSGSHEQYF. The CDR3, as DNA: TGTGCCAGCAGCTATTGGACTAGCGGGAGCCACGAGCAGTACTTC.